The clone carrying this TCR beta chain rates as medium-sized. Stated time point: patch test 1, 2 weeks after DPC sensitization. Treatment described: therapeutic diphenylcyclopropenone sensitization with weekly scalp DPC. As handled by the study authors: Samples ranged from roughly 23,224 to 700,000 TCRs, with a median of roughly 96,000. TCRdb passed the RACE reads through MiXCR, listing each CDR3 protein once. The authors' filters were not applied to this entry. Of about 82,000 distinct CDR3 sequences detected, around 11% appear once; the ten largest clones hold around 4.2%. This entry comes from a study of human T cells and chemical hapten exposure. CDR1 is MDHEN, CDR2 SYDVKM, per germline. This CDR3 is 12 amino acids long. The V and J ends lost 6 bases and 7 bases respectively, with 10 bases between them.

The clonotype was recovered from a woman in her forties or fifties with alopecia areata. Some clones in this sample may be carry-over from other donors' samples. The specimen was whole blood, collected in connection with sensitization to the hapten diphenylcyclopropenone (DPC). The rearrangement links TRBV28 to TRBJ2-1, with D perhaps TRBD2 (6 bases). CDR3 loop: CASSMEGNEQFF. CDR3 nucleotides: TGTGCCAGCAGCATGGAGGGGAATGAGCAGTTCTTC.